This T cell receptor (beta chain) was retrieved from a study of type 1 and type 2 diabetes patients. On the study more broadly: Samples came from type 1 diabetic, type 2 diabetic or nondiabetic people, recruited in China. A total of about 19 million paired-end reads came from the whole study. Study-wide findings and caveats: Age and gender were not matched between study groups, possibly biasing interpretation.

The CDR3 is made up of 16 amino acids. V dropped 0 bases and J dropped 6; count of bases not matched to a gene: 10. Germline CDR1 SGHRS, CDR2 YFSETQ. Amplification started from genomic DNA. Multiplex PCR with 30 forward and 13 reverse primers amplified the TCR beta CDR3. One entry per CDR3 protein, called by TCRdb with MiXCR from the multiplex PCR reads. This repertoire shows around 300,000 distinct CDR3 sequences, roughly 48% found once; its top ten account for around 15%. Standard classification criteria confirmed type 1 or type 2 diabetes in all patients. As for this clonotype: Its antigen remains unknown.

The sample was peripheral blood mononuclear cells (PBMCs). This TCR came from a young man with type 2 diabetes. V gene TRBV5-1 combines with J gene TRBJ2-7, with TRBD1 identical over 9 bases. The CDR3 loop reads CASSLVPLQGAAEQYF. The CDR3 bases are TGCGCCAGCAGCTTGGTGCCCCTACAGGGGGCTGCCGAGCAGTACTTC. The whole variable domain, remainder taken from reference TRBV5-1 and TRBJ2-7, is KAGVTQTPRYLIKTRGQQVTLSCSPISGHRSVSWYQQTPGQGLQFLFEYFSETQRNKGNFPGRFSGRQFSNSRSEMNVSTLELGDSALYLCASSLVPLQGAAEQYFGPGTRLTVT.